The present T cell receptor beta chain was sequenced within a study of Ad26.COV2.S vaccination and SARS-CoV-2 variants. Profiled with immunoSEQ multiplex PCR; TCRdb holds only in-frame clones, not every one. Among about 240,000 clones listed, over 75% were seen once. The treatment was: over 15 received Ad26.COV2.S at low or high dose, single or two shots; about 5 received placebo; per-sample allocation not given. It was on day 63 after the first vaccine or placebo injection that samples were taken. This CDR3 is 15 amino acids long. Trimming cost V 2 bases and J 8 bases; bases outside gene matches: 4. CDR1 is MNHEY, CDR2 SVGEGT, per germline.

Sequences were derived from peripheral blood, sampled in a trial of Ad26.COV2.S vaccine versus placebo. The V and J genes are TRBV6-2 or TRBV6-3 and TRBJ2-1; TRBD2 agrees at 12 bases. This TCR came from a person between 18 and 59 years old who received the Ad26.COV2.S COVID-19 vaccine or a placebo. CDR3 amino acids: CASSYASGRAHEQFF. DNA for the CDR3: TGTGCCAGCAGTTACGCTAGCGGGAGGGCCCATGAGCAGTTCTTC.